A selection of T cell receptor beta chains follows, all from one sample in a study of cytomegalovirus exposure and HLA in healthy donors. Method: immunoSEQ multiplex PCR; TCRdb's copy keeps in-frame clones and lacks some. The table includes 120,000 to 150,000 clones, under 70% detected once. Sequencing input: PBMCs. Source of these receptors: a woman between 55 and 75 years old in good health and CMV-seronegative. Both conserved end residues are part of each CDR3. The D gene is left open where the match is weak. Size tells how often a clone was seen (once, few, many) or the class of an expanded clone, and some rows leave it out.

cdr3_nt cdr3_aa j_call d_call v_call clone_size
TGTGCCAGCAGCAGAGGGGGCAGGCGTCAGCCCCAGCATTTT CASSRGGRRQPQHF TRBJ1-5 TRBD1 TRBV28 NA
TGTGCCAGCAGCGTAGCCCGGACAGGAGGCAATTCACCCCTCCACTTT CASSVARTGGNSPLHF TRBJ1-6 TRBD1 TRBV9 once
TGCGCCAGACGTGAGTGCAAAGGGGCGGGGGGGCGGGAGACCCAGTACTTC CARRECKGAGGRETQYF TRBJ2-5 TRBD2 TRBV10-1 NA
TGCGCCAGCAAGACTAGCGGGAGGGAGACCCAGTACTTC CASKTSGRETQYF TRBJ2-5 TRBD2 TRBV5-1 few
TGTGCTAGCAGCTCACAGGGCCATTACACTGAAGCTTTCTTT CASSSQGHYTEAFF TRBJ1-1 NA TRBV7-7 NA
TGCGCCAGCAGCGGGGCAGGCGCAGATACGCAGTATTTT CASSGAGADTQYF TRBJ2-3 NA TRBV5-1 few
TGTGCCAGCAGCTTAGATAGCGGGGGCGCCTACAATGAGCAGTTCTTC CASSLDSGGAYNEQFF TRBJ2-1 TRBD2 TRBV7-2 NA
TGTGCCAGCAGTTATAGCCCAATAGGAGAGACCCAGTACTTC CASSYSPIGETQYF TRBJ2-5 NA TRBV6-6 few
TGTGCCAGCAGCCCCCGGCAGATTGGGGCTCTCGAGCAGTACTTC CASSPRQIGALEQYF TRBJ2-7 NA TRBV7-2 NA
TGCGCCAGTGACGGGGGACGCACAGATACGCAGTATTTT CASDGGRTDTQYF TRBJ2-3 NA TRBV10-1 NA
TGTGCCAGCACCCCGGGTAGCGGGGGGGTGTATACGCAGTATTTT CASTPGSGGVYTQYF TRBJ2-3 TRBD2 TRBV6-5 NA
TGTGCCAGTAGTCGTGACAGTTACGAGCAGTACTTC CASSRDSYEQYF TRBJ2-7 NA TRBV19 NA
TGCGCCAGCAGCTCCGAAAAGGGACTCTATTCACTTGAGGATACGCAGTATTTT CASSSEKGLYSLEDTQYF TRBJ2-3 NA TRBV5-1 few
TGTGCCAGCAGCTTCGGCCCAGGGACAGTGAACACTGAAGCTTTCTTT CASSFGPGTVNTEAFF TRBJ1-1 TRBD1 TRBV7-3 NA
TGCGCCAGCAGCTTGGCCGGACAGATCTACGAGCAGTACTTC CASSLAGQIYEQYF TRBJ2-7 NA TRBV5-1 few
TGTGCCAGCAGCTTAGGTCGGCGGGGGATCGAAGAGACCCAGTACTTC CASSLGRRGIEETQYF TRBJ2-5 TRBD2 TRBV5-4 NA
TGTGCCAGCAGCCAGGACAGGGCTGGAAACACCATATATTTT CASSQDRAGNTIYF TRBJ1-3 TRBD1 TRBV7-3 NA
TGTGCCAGCAGCTTAGAGCGGGACAGGAATAACTATGGCTACACCTTC CASSLERDRNNYGYTF TRBJ1-2 TRBD1 TRBV7-2 NA
TGTGCCACCAGCAGAGATTTAGTAAATCCCCAGCATTTT CATSRDLVNPQHF TRBJ1-5 NA TRBV15 NA
TGTGCCAGCAGTGAAGCCCGGGGGGGGTATGGCTACACCTTC CASSEARGGYGYTF TRBJ1-2 NA TRBV6-1 NA
TGTGCCAGCAGTTACCAGGGGAGGGTCACTGAAGCTTTCTTT CASSYQGRVTEAFF TRBJ1-1 NA TRBV6-5 NA
TGCGCCAGCAGCCAAGCGGTCGGACTAAACTACGAGCAGTACTTC CASSQAVGLNYEQYF TRBJ2-7 NA TRBV4-1 few
TGTGCCAGCAGCTCCTCGCCTAAAGCTGCCTACGAGCAGTACTTC CASSSSPKAAYEQYF TRBJ2-7 NA TRBV11-1 NA
TGTGCCAGCAGCGATTGGGTGTGGGGCCTCAGTTCAGATACGCAGTATTTT CASSDWVWGLSSDTQYF TRBJ2-3 NA TRBV5-6 NA
TGTGCCAGCAGTTACTCGAGGGACAGTAATTCACCCCTCCACTTT CASSYSRDSNSPLHF TRBJ1-6 TRBD1 TRBV6-6 NA
TGCAGCGTCCGCAGTACTAGCGGGAGGGTTACAGATACGCAGTATTTT CSVRSTSGRVTDTQYF TRBJ2-3 TRBD2 TRBV29-1 NA
TGTGCCAGTAAACTCCACAGGGAGAACACTGAAGCTTTCTTT CASKLHRENTEAFF TRBJ1-1 NA TRBV19 NA
TGTGCCAGCAGCTTTAGGGGACAGGGAAGGGGCGACGAGCAGTACTTC CASSFRGQGRGDEQYF TRBJ2-7 NA TRBV12-1 once
TGTGCCAGCAGTGACCTGGGAGAGTATGAGCAGTTCTTC CASSDLGEYEQFF TRBJ2-1 NA TRBV2 NA
TGTGCCAGCAGGCGGAGACAGGGTGGCACTGAAGCTTTCTTT CASRRRQGGTEAFF TRBJ1-1 TRBD1 TRBV2 NA
TGCGCCAGCAGCTTGCGGCTAGCGGGGGTAGATACGCAGTATTTT CASSLRLAGVDTQYF TRBJ2-3 TRBD2 TRBV5-1 NA
TGTGCCAGCTCACCAGGGACTACTGACCGAAACACCATATATTTT CASSPGTTDRNTIYF TRBJ1-3 NA TRBV18 few
TGTGCCAGCAGCTTAGCCTTGTCGACAGGCTATGGCTACACCTTC CASSLALSTGYGYTF TRBJ1-2 NA TRBV7-9 NA
TGTGCCACCAGCCCGGGACAGATCAATAATGAGCAGTTCTTC CATSPGQINNEQFF TRBJ2-1 TRBD1 TRBV15 few
TGTGCCAGTAGTCCAGGGACAGCTAGCCACGAGCAGTACTTC CASSPGTASHEQYF TRBJ2-7 TRBD1 TRBV19 NA